Following are 19 T cell receptor beta chains from one sample sequenced in a study of blood T cell repertoires in COVID-19. Clones were read by immunoSEQ multiplex PCR, and TCRdb kept only the in-frame ones, dropping some. The sample contains around 320,000 clones, about 90% of which appear only once. Sequencing was carried out using PBMCs or T cells enriched from blood (not recorded which). Source of these receptors: a woman in her forties or fifties who had been exposed to COVID-19.

Note on this clone: The junction does not match germline at one end; this may be a read error. The CDR3 spells CSARDGQGEFF. CDR3 nucleotide sequence: TGCAGTGCTAGAGATGGGCAGGGGGAGTTCTTC. V usage is TRBV20-1 and J usage is TRBJ2-7, with 7 nucleotides matching TRBD1. This CDR3 comprises 11 residues. Germline V gene lookup returns CDR1 DFQATT and CDR2 SNEGSKA (reference sequence).

Comment on this clone: Other DNA sequences in the same sample also yield this CDR3. The chain is built from TRBV6-5 and TRBJ2-5; perhaps TRBD1 as D (6 bases). There are 14 residues in the CDR3. Trimming took 6 bases from V and 1 from J, leaving 12 bases between them. Germline V CDR1 and CDR2: MNHEY, SVGAGI. The CDR3 protein is CASSRPGVQETQYF. CDR3 nucleotides: TGTGCCAGCAGCCGCCCAGGGGTCCAAGAGACCCAGTACTTC.

The V call is TRBV5-8, the J call TRBJ2-2; TRBD2 matches 7 bases. Looked up from germline, CDR1 is SGHTS and CDR2 is YDEGEE. The V gene end was trimmed by 4 bases and the J gene end by 3 bases; junction bases not matched to a gene: 15. The CDR3 totals 18 residues. In DNA form, the CDR3 reads TGTGCCAGCAGCGACTTACATTTCAGGACTAGAGACACCGGGGAGCTGTTTTTT. Residues: CASSDLHFRTRDTGELFF. Combining the CDR3 with reference TRBV5-8 and TRBJ2-2 gives the whole variable domain EAGVTQSPTHLIKTRGQQATLRCSPISGHTSVYWYQQALGLGLQFLLWYDEGEERNRGNFPPRFSGRQFPNYSSELNVNALELEDSALYLCASSDLHFRTRDTGELFFGEGSRLTVL.

This clone was recorded only once. V gene TRBV14 combines with J gene TRBJ2-7, with D possibly TRBD2 on 5 matching bases. CDR1 and CDR2 (germline): SGHDN, FVKESK. The V end lost 1 base, the J end lost 5 bases, and 12 bases lay between the germline ends. The CDR3 is 14 residues long. CDR3 residues: CASSQARGSHEQYF. CDR3 in DNA: TGTGCCAGCAGCCAAGCTCGGGGTAGCCACGAGCAGTACTTC.

This chain connects TRBV4-2 to TRBJ2-7; D is possibly TRBD1 (6 bases). The CDR3 loop spans 15 amino acids. Germline values: CDR1 LGHNA, CDR2 YNFKEQ. Trimming took 1 base from V and 2 from J, leaving 12 bases between them. The DNA of the CDR3 is TGTGCCAGCAGCCAAGGTCAGGGGCGGGCCTACGAGCAGTACTTC. Translation gives CASSQGQGRAYEQYF.

The J gene is TRBJ1-5, the V gene TRBV6-5; 7 bases are a match to TRBD1. CDR3 length equals 13 residues. The germline gives CDR1 MNHEY, CDR2 SVGAGI. Trimming took 8 bases from V and 4 from J; bases not matched to a gene: 5. This chain's CDR3 is CASGGTVNQPQHF. The CDR3 DNA is TGTGCCAGCGGGGGGACAGTAAATCAGCCCCAGCATTTT.

This chain joins TRBV4-1 and TRBJ2-1; 11 nucleotides align to TRBD2. Germline V gives CDR1 MGHRA, CDR2 YSYEKL. After removal of 1 base from V and 6 bases from J, the junction contained 2 bases not matched to a gene. This CDR3 region has 15 residues. The CDR3 DNA follows: TGCGCCAGCAGCCAAGCACTAGCGGGAGCCAATGAGCAGTTCTTC. Protein: CASSQALAGANEQFF.

Remarks on this clone: Other DNA sequences from this sample encode an identical CDR3 as well. This sequence joins TRBV29-1 and TRBJ1-1; TRBD1 might be the D (6 bases). Germline V lookup: CDR1 SQVTM, CDR2 ANQGSEA. This CDR3 spans 12 amino acids. V lost 6 bases to trimming and J lost 1 base, with 9 bases between them. This chain's CDR3 is CSVRQANTEAFF. The CDR3 DNA reads as TGCAGCGTACGACAGGCGAACACTGAAGCTTTCTTT.

V gene TRBV12-5 combines with J gene TRBJ1-2; TRBD1 agrees at 12 bases. The CDR3 is 17 residues long. The junction had 13 bases not matched to a gene; V was cut back by 4 bases and J by 7 bases. Germline assignment: CDR1 LGHNT and CDR2 FRNRAP. The chain's CDR3 is CASGWIRSGQGAFGYTF. The DNA of the CDR3 is TGTGCTAGTGGTTGGATCCGATCGGGACAGGGGGCTTTTGGCTACACCTTC. Combining the CDR3 with reference TRBV12-5 and TRBJ1-2 gives the whole variable domain DARVTQTPRHKVTEMGQEVTMRCQPILGHNTVFWYRQTMMQGLELLAYFRNRAPLDDSGMPKDRFSAEMPDATLATLKIQPSEPRDSAVYFCASGWIRSGQGAFGYTFGSGTRLTVV.

The rearrangement joins TRBV27 to TRBJ2-7; weak D call: TRBD1 (6 bases). The CDR3 covers 12 residues. Looked up from germline, CDR1 is MNHEY and CDR2 is SMNVEV (reference sequence). V was clipped by 4 bases and J by 12 bases, with 16 bases between them. The chain's CDR3 is CASSYPAGDTYF. The CDR3, as DNA: TGTGCCAGCAGTTACCCGGCAGGGGATACGTACTTC.

The chain employs TRBV7-9 and TRBJ2-3, with D possibly being TRBD2 (6 bases). The ends were cut back, 5 bases at V and 8 bases at J, with 11 bases in the middle. The CDR3 consists of 12 residues. Germline assignment: CDR1 SEHNR and CDR2 FQNEAQ (reference sequence). The CDR3 DNA follows: TGTGCCAGCAGCCGGGACTTGGCTACGCAGTATTTT. Translated, it gives CASSRDLATQYF.

The chain is built from TRBV4-2 and TRBJ1-5; 8 bases map to TRBD1. This CDR3 is built from 16 residues. V lost 0 bases, J lost 3 bases, and 4 bases stayed unmatched. The germline gives CDR1 LGHNA, CDR2 YNFKEQ. CDR3 nucleotides: TGTGCCAGCAGCCAAGATTCGGACAGGGACAATCAGCCCCAGCATTTT. The encoded protein is CASSQDSDRDNQPQHF.

This clone was observed a single time. The genes are TRBV5-1 and TRBJ1-1; D perhaps matches TRBD1 (5 bases). Germline V gene sequence: CDR1 SGHRS, CDR2 YFSETQ. This CDR3 is built from 14 residues. Trimming stripped 1 base from V and 1 base from J, with 8 bases between. CDR3 DNA sequence: TGCGCCAGCAGCTTGTCCCAGGGGAACACTGAAGCTTTCTTT. Its translation: CASSLSQGNTEAFF.

The chain links TRBV4-1 to TRBJ1-6; TRBD1 agrees at 9 bases. This CDR3 has 15 amino acids. J gave up 8 bases and V 5 bases, and 7 bases lay outside the gene matches. Germline CDR1 is MGHRA and CDR2 is YSYEKL. CDR3 bases: TGCGCCAGCAGCGCCCGGGACAGGGTGGATTCACCCCTCCACTTT. Encoded protein: CASSARDRVDSPLHF.

This chain uses TRBV3-1 (or the pseudogene TRBV3-2) with TRBJ1-3; D gene uncertain. Germline V CDR1 and CDR2: LGHDT, YNNKEL (reference sequence). The CDR3 contains 16 residues. V dropped 1 base and J dropped 2 bases, with 12 bases sitting between them. DNA of the CDR3: TGTGCCAGCAGCCAAGTTGCGGGAGGGCCTGGAAACACCATATATTTT. Protein sequence: CASSQVAGGPGNTIYF.

The gene calls are TRBV11-2 and TRBJ2-3; D ambiguous. This CDR3 is 15 amino acids long. The germline CDR1 and CDR2 sequences are SGHAT and FQNNGV. Trimming stripped 5 bases from V and 4 bases from J, with 16 bases between. Written as DNA, the CDR3 is TGTGCCAGCAGCCTACAGACCAACTCGGCAGATACGCAGTATTTT. It translates to CASSLQTNSADTQYF. Based on the CDR3 plus reference TRBV11-2 and TRBJ2-3, the full variable domain is EAGVAQSPRYKIIEKRQSVAFWCNPISGHATLYWYQQILGQGPKLLIQFQNNGVVDDSQLPKDRFSAERLKGVDSTLKIQPAKLEDSAVYLCASSLQTNSADTQYFGPGTRLTVL.

The chain recombines TRBV30 with TRBJ2-2, with 7 nucleotides matching TRBD1. V shed 2 bases, J shed 4 bases, and the junction held 4 bases outside the gene matches. CDR3 length equals 14 residues. Germline assignment: CDR1 GTSNPN and CDR2 SVGIG (reference sequence). Here the CDR3 reads CAWSIKGATGELFF. CDR3 coding DNA: TGTGCCTGGAGTATAAAGGGGGCCACCGGGGAGCTGTTTTTT.

In its sample, this clone was seen once. V gene TRBV6-5 combines with J gene TRBJ1-5; 7 bases agree with TRBD1. V was pared by 8 bases and J by 4 bases, with 14 bases of the junction left unmatched. The germline V gene has CDR1 MNHEY and CDR2 SVGAGI. There are 16 residues in the CDR3. CDR3 loop: CASGSTPGTVNQPQHF. For the CDR3, the DNA is TGTGCCAGCGGTTCAACTCCCGGGACAGTTAATCAGCCCCAGCATTTT.

This chain uses TRBV4-1 with TRBJ1-5; D is possibly TRBD1 (6 bases). Trimming stripped 5 bases from V and 0 bases from J, with 11 bases between. CDR1 is MGHRA and CDR2 is YSYEKL in the germline V gene. The CDR3 is made up of 15 amino acids. CDR3 residues: CASSGGQYSNQPQHF. The CDR3 DNA reads TGCGCCAGCAGCGGGGGACAATATAGCAATCAGCCCCAGCATTTT.